This TCR beta chain comes out of a study of OX40 agonist ivuxolimab in advanced cancers. Overall study context: In three patients, partial responses were observed, one with hepatocellular carcinoma and two with cutaneous melanoma. General study points: No antigen was identified for the clonally expanded peripheral T cells. More expanded clones were found, on average, in CD8+ than in CD4+ T cells.

Blood sampling took place at baseline, cycle 4 day 1, and cycle 7 day 1. Method: immunoSEQ multiplex PCR; TCRdb's copy keeps in-frame clones and lacks some. This sample has roughly 77,000 clones, with approximately 85% found just once. Concerning this clone itself: The antigen is undetermined.

The source is an adult with an advanced solid tumor such as melanoma, head and neck, liver or kidney cancer. Specimen: CD4+ or CD8+ T cells sorted from blood, collected in a trial of the OX40 agonist ivuxolimab.

The CDR3 nucleotides read TGTGCCAGCAGGGGACTCATGAACACTGAAGCTTTCTTT. Translating it yields CASRGLMNTEAFF. This rearrangement joins TRBV27 to TRBJ1-1; a weak D match, TRBD1 (5 bases). Trimming cost V 6 bases and J 0 bases, with 8 bases left between them. In germline, CDR1 is MNHEY, CDR2 SMNVEV (reference sequence). The CDR3 spans 13 residues.